These 15 T cell receptor beta chains originate from one sample sequenced in a study of blood T cell repertoires in COVID-19. The repertoire was sequenced with immunoSEQ multiplex PCR; TCRdb's copy has only in-frame clones and lacks some. The sample has 120,000 or so clones; approximately 90% are singletons. Sequencing used peripheral blood. These receptors came from a man aged 50 to 59 with acute or convalescent COVID-19.

This chain uses TRBV5-1 with TRBJ2-2, with D possibly matching TRBD2 (5 bases). The germline CDR1 and CDR2 sequences are SGHRS and YFSETQ. Deletions cut 1 base from V and 4 bases from J, with 14 bases between. There are 16 residues in the CDR3. In DNA form, the CDR3 reads TGCGCCAGCAGCTTGAGGGAGTGGGGAGCCACCGGGGAGCTGTTTTTT. This translates into CASSLREWGATGELFF.

The chain recombines TRBV27 with TRBJ1-1; TRBD1 is a possible D gene (5 bases). The CDR3 covers 12 residues. V gave up 4 bases and J gave up 10 bases, with 13 bases separating them. Germline assignment: CDR1 MNHEY and CDR2 SMNVEV (reference sequence). CDR3: CASSSPGQGAFF. The DNA for the CDR3 is TGTGCCAGCAGTTCCCCAGGGCAGGGAGCTTTCTTT.

The chain employs TRBV14 and TRBJ1-1; D remains ambiguous. Germline CDR1 and CDR2: SGHDN and FVKESK. The V and J ends lost 3 bases and 1 base respectively, with 12 bases between them. There are 15 residues in the CDR3. The CDR3 DNA reads as TGTGCCAGCAGCCAGAACCGGGTTCCGAACACTGAAGCTTTCTTT. Translated, it gives CASSQNRVPNTEAFF.

The chain combines TRBV6-5 with TRBJ1-1; 11 bases are a match to TRBD1. The germline gives CDR1 MNHEY, CDR2 SVGAGI. With V trimmed by 6 bases and J by 6 bases, 3 bases remained unmatched. The CDR3 contains 13 residues. The CDR3 nucleotides read TGTGCCAGCAGCCGGGGACAGGGGGCTGAAGCTTTCTTT. It translates to CASSRGQGAEAFF.

This clone has a single count. The genes are TRBV9 and TRBJ2-7; 14 nucleotides agree with TRBD2. CDR1 and CDR2 from the germline V gene are SGDLS and YYNGEE. V lost 0 bases and J lost 3; bases outside the gene matches: 2. The CDR3 sequence is 16 residues long. This chain's CDR3 is CASSVGLAGGLYEQYF. Written as DNA, the CDR3 is TGTGCCAGCAGCGTAGGACTAGCGGGAGGGCTCTACGAGCAGTACTTC.

The V and J genes are TRBV6-2 or TRBV6-3 and TRBJ2-5; D is undetermined. CDR1 MNHEY and CDR2 SVGEGT come from the germline V gene. The CDR3 spans 13 residues. Trimming pared 5 bases from V and 3 bases from J, leaving 10 bases between. The CDR3 nucleotides are TGTGCCAGCAGTGGAACAGTGAAAGAGACCCAGTACTTC. It codes for CASSGTVKETQYF.

This clone was recorded only once. The CDR3 sequence: CASSPGLATQETQYF. CDR3 DNA: TGTGCCAGCAGTCCAGGACTAGCGACCCAAGAGACCCAGTACTTC. J is TRBJ2-5 and V is TRBV6-5; the match to TRBD2 covers 9 bases. There are 15 residues in the CDR3. The germline CDR1 and CDR2 sequences are MNHEY and SVGAGI. With 5 bases clipped from V and 1 base from J, the junction kept 5 bases outside the gene matches.

This clone was observed a single time. CDR3 sequence reads: CAGVVAGGGTYEQYF. The CDR3 nucleotides are TGTGCCGGCGTTGTGGCGGGAGGGGGAACCTACGAGCAGTACTTC. The gene calls are TRBV5-3 and TRBJ2-7; 9 bases align to TRBD2. TRBV5-3 is noted as an ORF with a role that remains uncertain. V gave up 10 bases and J gave up 2 bases; unmatched junction bases: 13. The CDR3 consists of 15 residues.

Of note for this clone: Within the sample, other DNA sequences also encode this same CDR3. This chain connects TRBV7-9 to TRBJ2-7; D gene unclear. Germline V gene lookup returns CDR1 SEHNR and CDR2 FQNEAQ (reference sequence). The CDR3 length is 13 residues. Trimming took 0 bases from V and 1 from J, leaving 4 bases between them. DNA of the CDR3: TGTGCCAGCAGCTTAGCCGGGTCCTACGAGCAGTACTTC. Encoded protein: CASSLAGSYEQYF. The variable domain in full, with the rest retrieved from reference TRBV7-9 and TRBJ2-7, is DTGVSQNPRHKITKRGQNVTFRCDPISEHNRLYWYRQTLGQGPEFLTYFQNEAQLEKSRLLSDRFSAERPKGSFSTLEIQRTEQGDSAMYLCASSLAGSYEQYFGPGTRLTVT.

The chain joins TRBV20-1 to TRBJ2-7; 7 nucleotides align to TRBD2. Germline CDR1 and CDR2: DFQATT and SNEGSKA (reference sequence). Trimming removed 3 bases from V and 4 bases from J; junction bases left unmatched: 9. The CDR3 loop spans 14 amino acids. The CDR3 DNA is TGCAGTGCTAGTAGAACTAGCGCCCTTTACGAGCAGTACTTC. Its protein is CSASRTSALYEQYF.

The J gene is TRBJ2-7, the V gene TRBV21-1; the D segment call TRBD2 is taken from the table without a DNA check. TRBV21-1 is noted as a pseudogene. The CDR3 has 19 residues. The DNA for the CDR3 is TGTGCCAGCAGCAAACAGGGGTCCCTAGCGGGAAGGTTTTTCAACGAGCAGTACTTC. It codes for CASSKQGSLAGRFFNEQYF.

The chain carries TRBV6-5 and TRBJ2-7; 7 nucleotides align to TRBD2. Germline V lookup: CDR1 MNHEY, CDR2 SVGAGI. The junction had 9 bases not matched to a gene; V was cut back by 7 bases and J by 3 bases. The CDR3 runs 14 residues. The DNA of the CDR3 is TGTGCCAGCAAACCCGGGACTAACAACTACGAGCAGTACTTC. Residues: CASKPGTNNYEQYF.

The rearrangement uses TRBV18 and TRBJ2-3; no definite D call. This CDR3 comprises 13 residues. The germline gives CDR1 KGHSH, CDR2 LQKENI. V was pared by 2 bases and J by 2 bases, with 5 bases between. CDR3 loop: CASSPRVTDTQYF. CDR3 coding DNA: TGTGCCAGCTCACCAAGAGTCACAGATACGCAGTATTTT.

There are many counts of this clone. The chain couples TRBV24-1 to TRBJ2-2, with D possibly being TRBD1 (6 bases). Germline assignment: CDR1 KGHDR and CDR2 SFDVKD. The CDR3 is made up of 16 amino acids. Trimming pared 0 bases from V and 3 bases from J, leaving 10 bases between. The CDR3 nucleotides are TGTGCCACCAGTGATTTGGCACAGGGTGACACCGGGGAGCTGTTTTTT. Translation: CATSDLAQGDTGELFF.

The rearrangement links TRBV19 to TRBJ2-2, with D perhaps matching TRBD2 (5 bases). CDR3 length: 14 residues. The ends were cut back, 10 bases at V and 1 base at J, with 13 bases in the middle. Germline CDR1 LNHDA, CDR2 SQIVND (reference sequence). Here the CDR3 DNA reads TGTGCCACCAACATAGCGTTGAACACCGGGGAGCTGTTTTTT. This codes for CATNIALNTGELFF. The full variable domain, in which reference TRBV19 and TRBJ2-2 provide the parts outside the CDR3, is DGGITQSPKYLFRKEGQNVTLSCEQNLNHDAMYWYRQDPGQGLRLIYYSQIVNDFQKGDIAEGYSVSREKKESFPLTVTSAQKNPTAFYLCATNIALNTGELFFGEGSRLTVL.